Listed here are 26 T cell receptor beta chains from one sample, sequenced in a study of T cells in localized non-small cell lung cancer. The table came from immunoSEQ multiplex PCR; TCRdb's copy has only in-frame clones and leaves some out. The sample lists tens of thousands of clones; 86% were seen once. Specimen: peripheral blood, collected before any cancer treatment. The receptors originated from a woman aged 40-69 years with stage I lung adenocarcinoma.

The V call is TRBV4-3, the J call TRBJ2-5; D is unresolved. From germline, CDR1 is LGHNA and CDR2 YSLEER. This CDR3 contains 12 residues. Deletions cut 0 bases from V and 5 bases from J, with 4 bases between. CDR3 sequence (DNA): TGCGCCAGCAGCCAAGATAGGGAGACCCAGTACTTC. It codes for CASSQDRETQYF.

The gene calls are TRBV19 and TRBJ1-2; 7 bases line up with TRBD1. The junction had 6 bases not matched to a gene; V was cut back by 3 bases and J by 5 bases. The CDR3 extends over 14 amino acids. Germline CDR1 reads LNHDA; CDR2 reads SQIVND (reference sequence). Here the CDR3 reads CASSILTGEYGYTF. The DNA of the CDR3 is TGTGCCAGTAGTATTCTCACAGGGGAGTATGGCTACACCTTC.

The chain recombines TRBV7-2 with TRBJ2-7, with 7 bases lining up with TRBD1. Germline trimming cut 6 bases from V and 0 bases from J; bases unmatched to any gene: 5. Germline-derived CDR1 and CDR2 are SGHTA and FQGNSA. The CDR3 length is 14 residues. CDR3 in amino acids: CASSRDSYSYEQYF. Written as DNA, the CDR3 is TGTGCCAGCAGTCGGGACAGTTACTCCTACGAGCAGTACTTC. The full variable domain, completed using reference TRBV7-2 and TRBJ2-7, is GAGVSQSPSNKVTEKGKDVELRCDPISGHTALYWYRQSLGQGLEFLIYFQGNSAPDKSGLPSDRFSAERTGGSVSTLTIQRTQQEDSAVYLCASSRDSYSYEQYFGPGTRLTVT.

The V and J genes are TRBV2 and TRBJ1-1, with 7 nucleotides matching TRBD1. Germline trimming cut 2 bases from V and 7 bases from J; bases unmatched to any gene: 1. Germline CDR1 is SNHLY and CDR2 is FYNNEI. This CDR3 is 12 amino acids long. The CDR3 region is CASSENRGEAFF. DNA for the CDR3: TGTGCCAGCAGTGAAAACAGGGGTGAAGCTTTCTTT.

The chain is built from TRBV11-3 and TRBJ2-2; D is uncertain. The germline V and J ends were trimmed by 1 base and 0 bases, with 6 bases remaining between them. Per germline, CDR1 SGHNT and CDR2 YENEEA. The CDR3 is 15 residues long. The DNA for the CDR3 is TGTGCCAGCAGCTTAGCCAGCACGAACACCGGGGAGCTGTTTTTT. Protein sequence: CASSLASTNTGELFF. The variable domain in full, with the rest retrieved from reference TRBV11-3 and TRBJ2-2, is EAGVVQSPRYKIIEKKQPVAFWCNPISGHNTLYWYLQNLGQGPELLIRYENEEAVDDSQLPKDRFSAERLKGVDSTLKIQPAELGDSAVYLCASSLASTNTGELFFGEGSRLTVL.

V is TRBV19 and J is TRBJ2-1, with a possible D match to TRBD1 (5 bases). V lost 5 bases and J lost 7, with 9 bases in between. The CDR3 is 12 amino acids. Per the germline V gene, CDR1 is LNHDA and CDR2 is SQIVND (reference sequence). The CDR3 nucleotides read TGTGCCAGTAGTTCCAGGGTAAATGAGCAGTTCTTC. Residues: CASSSRVNEQFF.

The rearrangement joins TRBV7-2 to TRBJ1-4; D is undetermined. V gave up 0 bases and J gave up 8 bases, with 13 bases separating them. This CDR3 is 15 amino acids long. Germline CDR1 SGHTA, CDR2 FQGNSA. CDR3 loop: CASSLANGIGEKLFF. CDR3 DNA sequence: TGTGCCAGCAGCTTAGCGAATGGAATTGGGGAAAAACTGTTTTTT.

V gene TRBV30 combines with J gene TRBJ1-4; TRBD1 is a possible D gene (6 bases). V lost 4 bases to trimming and J lost 3 bases, with 9 bases between them. This CDR3 has 13 amino acids. Germline values: CDR1 GTSNPN, CDR2 SVGIG (reference sequence). As DNA, the CDR3 is TGTGCCTGGACACAGGGAGCTAATGAAAAACTGTTTTTT. Its protein is CAWTQGANEKLFF.

The table lists this clone with a few counts. DNA of the CDR3: TGTGCCAGCAGCTTACGTTCCTTGGCTGAAGCTTTCTTT. Encoded protein: CASSLRSLAEAFF. The genes are TRBV7-9 and TRBJ1-1; no firm D call. Per the germline V gene, CDR1 is SEHNR and CDR2 is FQNEAQ (reference sequence). This CDR3 region has 13 residues. Between the trimmed V and J ends, which lost 2 bases and 6 bases, there was a span of 10 bases.

The table lists this clone with a count of one. V usage is TRBV6-5 and J usage is TRBJ2-7, with D tentatively TRBD1 (6 bases). V was shortened by 5 bases and J by 4 bases, with 15 bases between the two germline ends. CDR3 length: 14 amino acids. Germline V gene data show CDR1 as MNHEY and CDR2 as SVGAGI. The CDR3 region is CASSPGAYEYEQYF. CDR3 bases: TGTGCCAGCAGTCCAGGGGCCTACGAATACGAGCAGTACTTC.

The chain carries TRBV29-1 and TRBJ2-1, with 9 bases identical to TRBD2. The germline gives CDR1 SQVTM, CDR2 ANQGSEA. The CDR3 is 14 amino acids. With 4 bases clipped from V and 2 bases from J, the junction kept 3 bases outside the gene matches. CDR3 sequence: CSVARGGAYNEQFF. The CDR3, as DNA: TGCAGCGTTGCTCGCGGGGGGGCCTACAATGAGCAGTTCTTC.

The chain combines TRBV9 with TRBJ2-3; D tentatively reads TRBD1 or TRBD2 (5 bases each). Germline V gene sequence: CDR1 SGDLS, CDR2 YYNGEE. The CDR3 loop spans 15 amino acids. The V end lost 2 bases, the J end lost 2 bases, and 12 bases lay between the germline ends. DNA for the CDR3: TGTGCCAGCAGCGTTGCGGTGGGGGACACAGATACGCAGTATTTT. Protein sequence: CASSVAVGDTDTQYF.

The rearrangement uses TRBV28 and TRBJ2-7; TRBD1 agrees at 12 bases. CDR3 length: 15 residues. V was pared by 4 bases and J by 6 bases, with 7 bases of the junction left unmatched. CDR1 is MDHEN, CDR2 SYDVKM, per germline. The CDR3, as DNA: TGTGCCAGCAGTTCCGGGACAGGGGGCGGCCGCGAGCAGTACTTC. Protein sequence: CASSSGTGGGREQYF.

The V and J genes are TRBV28 and TRBJ2-7, with a possible D match to TRBD1 (7 bases). CDR1 is MDHEN and CDR2 is SYDVKM in the germline V gene. CDR3 size: 14 residues. V lost 6 bases and J 3 bases, leaving 15 bases between the germline ends. The CDR3 loop is CASSRQGLSYEQYF. The CDR3 bases are TGTGCCAGCAGCCGACAGGGACTTAGCTACGAGCAGTACTTC. The full variable domain, with the rest looked up from reference TRBV28 and TRBJ2-7, is DVKVTQSSRYLVKRTGEKVFLECVQDMDHENMFWYRQDPGLGLRLIYFSYDVKMKEKGDIPEGYSVSREKKERFSLILESASTNQTSMYLCASSRQGLSYEQYFGPGTRLTVT.

The chain joins TRBV11-2 to TRBJ1-2; D unclear. Germline CDR1 reads SGHAT; CDR2 reads FQNNGV. The CDR3 is 14 residues long. Trimming pared 0 bases from V and 5 bases from J, leaving 10 bases between. As DNA, the CDR3 is TGTGCCAGCAGCTTAGATATGCGATTATATGGCTACACCTTC. Translation gives CASSLDMRLYGYTF.

The CDR3 spells CASSPGTGLYEQYF. CDR3 nucleotides: TGTGCCAGTAGTCCCGGGACAGGGTTATACGAGCAGTACTTC. The rearrangement uses TRBV19 and TRBJ2-7; 9 bases map to TRBD1. V gave up 5 bases and J gave up 4 bases; unmatched junction bases: 6. The CDR3 has 14 amino acids. Germline values: CDR1 LNHDA, CDR2 SQIVND (reference sequence).

In the case of this clone: A junction boundary mismatches the germline segment, possibly from a read error. Other DNA variants within this sample encode the same CDR3. V gene TRBV7-2 combines with J gene TRBJ1-1, with 9 bases fitting TRBD1. Per the germline V gene, CDR1 is SGHTA and CDR2 is FQGNSA. The CDR3 consists of 15 residues. The CDR3 reads CASSLRDRVRTEAFF. The CDR3 nucleotides read TGCGCCAGCAGCTTACGGGACAGGGTAAGGACTGAAGCTTTCTTT.

The chain uses TRBV21-1 and TRBJ2-7. TRBV21-1 is noted as a pseudogene. The CDR3 extends over 13 amino acids. The CDR3: CASRLHVLDEQYF. In nucleotides, the CDR3 is TGTGCCAGCAGGCTACACGTGTTAGACGAGCAGTACTTC.

This clone was detected once. V usage is TRBV7-3 and J usage is TRBJ1-1, with D maybe TRBD1 (6 bases). CDR1 is SGHTA and CDR2 is FQGTGA in the germline V gene. The V gene lost 4 bases and the J gene lost 0 bases, with 12 bases spanning the gap. This CDR3 has 15 residues. The chain's CDR3 is CASSSRTGMNTEAFF. The CDR3 DNA sequence: TGTGCCAGCAGCTCGCGTACAGGGATGAACACTGAAGCTTTCTTT.

The chain uses TRBV19 and TRBJ2-7, with TRBD1 identical over 7 bases. The CDR3 is 12 amino acids. Losses at the gene ends were 5 bases for V and 6 bases for J; bases not matched to a gene: 4. Germline lookup yields CDR1 LNHDA and CDR2 SQIVND (reference sequence). The CDR3 nucleotides are TGTGCCAGTAGTTGGGACAGCGGCGAGCAGTACTTC. Translating gives CASSWDSGEQYF.

The V and J genes are TRBV6-6 and TRBJ2-1; D is undetermined. The V gene's germline CDR1 is MNHNY and CDR2 SVGAGI (reference sequence). The germline V and J ends were trimmed by 4 bases and 11 bases, with 12 bases remaining between them. The CDR3 totals 12 residues. The CDR3 region is CASSFAGVKQFF. In DNA form, the CDR3 reads TGTGCCAGCAGTTTCGCCGGCGTAAAGCAGTTCTTC.

This chain uses TRBV7-2 with TRBJ2-5; D is undetermined. The germline V gene has CDR1 SGHTA and CDR2 FQGNSA. The CDR3 runs 13 residues. V was clipped by 0 bases and J by 5 bases, with 7 bases between them. CDR3 residues: CASSLAVWETQYF. In nucleotides, the CDR3 is TGTGCCAGCAGCTTAGCAGTTTGGGAGACCCAGTACTTC.

The chain uses TRBV7-2 and TRBJ1-1; no clear D gene. This CDR3 spans 13 amino acids. Trimming removed 1 base at V and 1 base at J, with 4 bases between. Germline V lookup: CDR1 SGHTA, CDR2 FQGNSA. The CDR3 reads CASSLDRNTEAFF. The CDR3 bases are TGTGCCAGCAGCTTAGACAGGAACACTGAAGCTTTCTTT. The full variable domain, in which reference TRBV7-2 and TRBJ1-1 provide the parts outside the CDR3, is GAGVSQSPSNKVTEKGKDVELRCDPISGHTALYWYRQSLGQGLEFLIYFQGNSAPDKSGLPSDRFSAERTGGSVSTLTIQRTQQEDSAVYLCASSLDRNTEAFFGQGTRLTVV.

The rearrangement uses TRBV11-3 and TRBJ2-1; perhaps TRBD1 as D (6 bases). Trimming removed 5 bases at V and 10 bases at J, with 12 bases between. Germline loops: CDR1 SGHNT, CDR2 YENEEA. The CDR3 runs 12 residues. The CDR3 sequence: CASSLGAGEQFF. The CDR3 nucleotides are TGTGCCAGCAGCCTGGGGGCAGGGGAGCAGTTCTTC. Complete variable domain (other parts from reference TRBV11-3 and TRBJ2-1): EAGVVQSPRYKIIEKKQPVAFWCNPISGHNTLYWYLQNLGQGPELLIRYENEEAVDDSQLPKDRFSAERLKGVDSTLKIQPAELGDSAVYLCASSLGAGEQFFGPGTRLTVL.

This chain joins TRBV4-2 and TRBJ1-1; D possibly corresponds to TRBD1 (6 bases). With 4 bases removed from V and 1 base from J, the gap between germline ends came to 13 bases. CDR1 and CDR2 from the germline V gene are LGHNA and YNFKEQ. This CDR3 is built from 15 residues. The CDR3 coding sequence is TGTGCCAGCAGCCCGAGCGCGGACAGGAACACTGAAGCTTTCTTT. Amino acid sequence: CASSPSADRNTEAFF.

This sequence joins TRBV7-9 and TRBJ1-2; D ambiguous. Trimming left V 5 bases short and J 6 bases short, with 10 bases between. This CDR3 region has 12 residues. Germline V gene lookup returns CDR1 SEHNR and CDR2 FQNEAQ (reference sequence). The CDR3 here is CASSGYMHGYTF. In DNA, the CDR3 is TGTGCCAGCAGCGGTTACATGCATGGCTACACCTTC.